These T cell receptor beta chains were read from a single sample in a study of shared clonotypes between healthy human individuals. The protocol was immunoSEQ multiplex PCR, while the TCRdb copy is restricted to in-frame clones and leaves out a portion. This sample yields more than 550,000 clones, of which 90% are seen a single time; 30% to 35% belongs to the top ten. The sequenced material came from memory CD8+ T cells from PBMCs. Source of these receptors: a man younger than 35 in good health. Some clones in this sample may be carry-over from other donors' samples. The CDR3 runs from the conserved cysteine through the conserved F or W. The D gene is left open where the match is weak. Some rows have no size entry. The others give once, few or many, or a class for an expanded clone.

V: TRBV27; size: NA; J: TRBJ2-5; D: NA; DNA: TGTGCCAGCAGTTTGGTGACAGATTCCGAGACCCAGTACTTC; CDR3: CASSLVTDSETQYF
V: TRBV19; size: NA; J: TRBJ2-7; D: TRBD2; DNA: TGTGCCAGTAGTCTCGGACTAGCGATCCACGAGCAGTACTTC; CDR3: CASSLGLAIHEQYF
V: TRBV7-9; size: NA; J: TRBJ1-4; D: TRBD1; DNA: TGTGCCAGCAGCTTAGTACAGGGGTATCGTGGGACTAATGAAAAACTGTTTTTT; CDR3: CASSLVQGYRGTNEKLFF
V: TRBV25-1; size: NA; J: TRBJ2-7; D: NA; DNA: TGTGCCAGCAGTGAAGGGGGCCAGTACGAGCAGTACTTC; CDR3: CASSEGGQYEQYF
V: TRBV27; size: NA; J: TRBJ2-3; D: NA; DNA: TGTGCGGCGGCGGGTGGCACAGATACGCAGTATTTT; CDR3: CAAAGGTDTQYF
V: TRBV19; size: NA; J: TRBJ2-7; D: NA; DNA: TGTGCCAGTAGTGTGGGAGCCTACGAGCAGTACTTC; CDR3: CASSVGAYEQYF
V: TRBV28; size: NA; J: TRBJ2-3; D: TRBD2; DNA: TGTGCCAGCAGGGCCCGGGCGGGAGCAGCAGATACGCAGTATTTT; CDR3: CASRARAGAADTQYF
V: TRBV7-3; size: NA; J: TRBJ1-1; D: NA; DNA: TGTGCCAGCAGCCCGAGTTTGGGGACTGAAGCTTTCTTT; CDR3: CASSPSLGTEAFF
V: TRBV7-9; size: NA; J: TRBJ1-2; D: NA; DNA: TGTGCCAGCAGCTTAGAGTCAGTCTATGGCTACACCTTC; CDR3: CASSLESVYGYTF
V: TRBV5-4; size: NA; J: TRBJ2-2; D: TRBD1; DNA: TGTGCCAGCAAGGAAGACAGGGGGTGGGGCGGGGAGCTGTTTTTT; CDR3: CASKEDRGWGGELFF
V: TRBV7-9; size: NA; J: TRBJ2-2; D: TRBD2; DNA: TGTGCCAGCAGCTTAAGTTTCATTGGGCTAGCGGAGAACACCGGGGAGCTGTTTTTT; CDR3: CASSLSFIGLAENTGELFF
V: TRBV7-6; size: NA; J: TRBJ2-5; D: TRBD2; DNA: TGTGCCAGCAGCTTACGGGGGGGCGAGACCCAGTACTTC; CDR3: CASSLRGGETQYF
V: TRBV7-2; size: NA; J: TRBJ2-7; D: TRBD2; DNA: TGTGCCAGCAGCTCTAGCGGGCCCGGCTACGAGCAGTACTTC; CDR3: CASSSSGPGYEQYF
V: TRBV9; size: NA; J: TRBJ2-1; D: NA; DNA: TGTGCCAGCAGCGTAGGAGGATGGGGCTCCTACAATGAGCAGTTCTTC; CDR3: CASSVGGWGSYNEQFF
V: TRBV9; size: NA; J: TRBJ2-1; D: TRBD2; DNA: TGTGCCAGCACCCTAGCGGGAGCCATTACTGAGCAGTTCTTC; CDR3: CASTLAGAITEQFF
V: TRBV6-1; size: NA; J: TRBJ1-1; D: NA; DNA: TGTGCCAGCAGAGGGGGCACTGAAGCTTTCTTT; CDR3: CASRGGTEAFF
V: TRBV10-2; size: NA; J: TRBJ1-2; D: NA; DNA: TGCGCCAGCAGTTTAGGGTTGGATGGCTACACCTTC; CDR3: CASSLGLDGYTF
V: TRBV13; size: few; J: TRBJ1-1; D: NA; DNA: TGTGCCAGCAGCTTAGGGTCAGTGAACACTGAAGCTTTCTTT; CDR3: CASSLGSVNTEAFF
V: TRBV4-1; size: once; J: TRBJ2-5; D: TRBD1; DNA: TGCGCCAGCAGCCAACGGGACAGGGCAGAGACCCAGTACTTC; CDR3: CASSQRDRAETQYF
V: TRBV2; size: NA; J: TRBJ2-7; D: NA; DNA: TGTGCCAGCAGTCAAAAAGCGGGACAGCGAGAAATCGACTACGAGCAGTACTTC; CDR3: CASSQKAGQREIDYEQYF
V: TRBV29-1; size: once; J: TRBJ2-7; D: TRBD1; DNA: TGCAGCGTTGAAGAGGACAGGGGGCTGGGGGAGCAGTACTTC; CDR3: CSVEEDRGLGEQYF
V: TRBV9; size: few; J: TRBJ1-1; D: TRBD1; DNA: TGTGCCAGCGCTGGGGACAGCTCGGGTCGCACTGAAGCTTTCTTT; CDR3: CASAGDSSGRTEAFF
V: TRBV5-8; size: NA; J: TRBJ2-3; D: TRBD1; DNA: TGTGCCAGCAGTGGGACAGCCAGCACAGATACGCAGTATTTT; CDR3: CASSGTASTDTQYF
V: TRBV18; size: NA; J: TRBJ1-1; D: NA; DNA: TGTGCCAGCTCAGCGACAGAGAACACTGAAGCTTTCTTT; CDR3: CASSATENTEAFF
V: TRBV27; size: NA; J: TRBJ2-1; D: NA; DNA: TGTGCCAGCAGTCAAGAGGGGTCGAGGCTCTCCTACAATGAGCAGTTCTTC; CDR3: CASSQEGSRLSYNEQFF
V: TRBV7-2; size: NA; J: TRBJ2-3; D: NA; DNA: TGTGCCAGCAGCCCGCCCGGCGGTCGACTCGGGGATACGCAGTATTTT; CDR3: CASSPPGGRLGDTQYF
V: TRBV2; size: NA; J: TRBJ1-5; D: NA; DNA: TGTGCCAGCATGGATTCCTATAGCAATCAGCCCCAGCATTTT; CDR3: CASMDSYSNQPQHF
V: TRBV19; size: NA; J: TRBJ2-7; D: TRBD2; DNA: TGTGCCAGTAGCCCAACCGCTAGCGGGAACTACGAGCAGTACTTC; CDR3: CASSPTASGNYEQYF
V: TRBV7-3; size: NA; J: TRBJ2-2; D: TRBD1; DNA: TGTGCCAGCAGCTCCCGGGACAGGAGCACCGGGGAGCTGTTTTTT; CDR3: CASSSRDRSTGELFF
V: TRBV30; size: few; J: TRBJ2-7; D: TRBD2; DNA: TGTGCCTGGAGTTCACTAGCGGATTCCTACGAGCAGTACTTC; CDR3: CAWSSLADSYEQYF
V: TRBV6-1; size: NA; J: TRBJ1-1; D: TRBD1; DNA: TGTGCCAGCAGTGAATTGTTCCAAACCGACAGGGCCCCCACTGAAGCTTTCTTT; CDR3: CASSELFQTDRAPTEAFF
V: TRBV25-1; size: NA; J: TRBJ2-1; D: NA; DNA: TGTGCCAGCAGTCCAGCGGGCCGTGGCAATGAGCAGTTCTTC; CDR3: CASSPAGRGNEQFF
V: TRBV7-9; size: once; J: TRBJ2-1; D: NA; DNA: TGTGCCAGCAGCTCCTCCCTCGGCGGGCGGTCCTACAATGAGCAGTTCTTC; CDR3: CASSSSLGGRSYNEQFF
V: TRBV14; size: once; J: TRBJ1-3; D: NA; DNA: TGTGCCAGCAGCGACCTCGGAAACACCATATATTTT; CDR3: CASSDLGNTIYF
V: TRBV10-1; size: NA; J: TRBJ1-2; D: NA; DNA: TGCGCCAGCAGTGAACGAGGCTATGGCTACACCTTC; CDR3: CASSERGYGYTF
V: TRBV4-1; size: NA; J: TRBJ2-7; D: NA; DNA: TGCGCCAGCAGCCAAGCCCCGGTTGGGTCCTACGAGCAGTACTTC; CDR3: CASSQAPVGSYEQYF
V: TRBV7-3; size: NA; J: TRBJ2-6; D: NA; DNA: TGTGCCAGCAGCTTAACACCCGGGGCCAACGTCCTGACTTTC; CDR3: CASSLTPGANVLTF
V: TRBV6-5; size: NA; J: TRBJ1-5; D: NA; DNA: TGTGCCAGCAGTTCCCTCGGGACGGGCAATCAGCCCCAGCATTTT; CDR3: CASSSLGTGNQPQHF
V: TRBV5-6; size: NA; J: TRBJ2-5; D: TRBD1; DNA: TGTGCCAGCAGCTTGTATCCGGGACAGACCCAAGAGACCCAGTACTTC; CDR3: CASSLYPGQTQETQYF
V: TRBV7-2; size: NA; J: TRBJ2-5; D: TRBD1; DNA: TGTGCCAGCAGCCCACCCGGTGGCCCGGGACAGGAACAAGAGACCCAGTACTTC; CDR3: CASSPPGGPGQEQETQYF
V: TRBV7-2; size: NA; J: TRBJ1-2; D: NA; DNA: TGTGCCAGCAGCGACGACCGCCTAGATGGCTACACCTTC; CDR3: CASSDDRLDGYTF
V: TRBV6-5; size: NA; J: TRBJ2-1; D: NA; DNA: TGTGCCAGTTCGACTCATCAGTACATAGAGCAGTTCTTC; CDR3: CASSTHQYIEQFF
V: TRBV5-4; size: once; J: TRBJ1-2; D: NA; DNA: TGTGCCAGCAGCCGACAGGTTAACTATGGCTACACCTTC; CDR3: CASSRQVNYGYTF
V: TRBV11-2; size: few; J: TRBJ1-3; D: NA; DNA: TGTGCCAGCAGCCCGGCGAGGGCCGAAGGGGGGACCATATATTTT; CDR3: CASSPARAEGGTIYF
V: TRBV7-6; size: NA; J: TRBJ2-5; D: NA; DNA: TGTGCCAGCAGCTTAGTTGGGGTTTGGGAAGAGACCCAGTACTTC; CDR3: CASSLVGVWEETQYF
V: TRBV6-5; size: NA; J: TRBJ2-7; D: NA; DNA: TGTGCCAGCAGTTACGAGGGGCAGGCCTACGAGCAGTACTTC; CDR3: CASSYEGQAYEQYF
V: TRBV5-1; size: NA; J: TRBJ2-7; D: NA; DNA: TGCGCCAGCAGCTTTTTTCACGACGCGAGCTACGAGCAGTACTTC; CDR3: CASSFFHDASYEQYF
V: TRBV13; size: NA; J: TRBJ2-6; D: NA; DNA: TGTGCCAGCAGCTCATCTGGGGGGTGGACCCTCGGGGGGGCCAACGTCCTGACTTTC; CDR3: CASSSSGGWTLGGANVLTF
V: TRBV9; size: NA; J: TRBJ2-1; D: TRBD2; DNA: TGTGCCAGCAGCGTAGATTGGACGCGGGAGCCCTACAATGAGCAGTTCTTC; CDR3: CASSVDWTREPYNEQFF
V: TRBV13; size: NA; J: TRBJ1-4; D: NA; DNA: TGTGCCAGCAGCTTATTTGCGGCAACTAATGAAAAACTGTTTTTT; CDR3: CASSLFAATNEKLFF
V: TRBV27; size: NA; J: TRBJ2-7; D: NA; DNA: TGTGCCAGCAGTTGGCTGGGTAAGAGCGAGCAGTACTTC; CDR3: CASSWLGKSEQYF
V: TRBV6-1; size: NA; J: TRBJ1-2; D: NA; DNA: TGTGCCAGCAGTGAATTGTCCTCGAGTTCCCCTCTTGGCTACACCTTC; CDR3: CASSELSSSSPLGYTF
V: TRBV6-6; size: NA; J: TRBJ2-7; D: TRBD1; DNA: TGTGCCAGCAGTTACGCGAGGGGGCTGAGCTACGAGCAGTACTTC; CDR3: CASSYARGLSYEQYF
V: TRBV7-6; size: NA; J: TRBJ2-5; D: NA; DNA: TGTGCCAGCAGTCGACTCCATGTCCCCCAAGAGACCCAGTACTTC; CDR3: CASSRLHVPQETQYF
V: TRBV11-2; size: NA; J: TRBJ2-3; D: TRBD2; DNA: TGTGCCAGCAGCCTCTCTGGGAAAATAGCGGGAGGGCCTGGGGATACGCAGTATTTT; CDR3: CASSLSGKIAGGPGDTQYF